This T cell receptor (beta chain) was identified in a study of CD8 T cells in Susac syndrome. Trimming cost V 2 bases and J 7 bases, with 11 bases left between them. This CDR3 is built from 13 residues. Germline V gene sequence: CDR1 SGHDN, CDR2 FVKESK. Random hexamers were used to reverse transcribe roughly 0.45 to 1 ug of RNA. MiXCR, applied by TCRdb to the immunoSEQ multiplex PCR reads, yields one record per CDR3 protein. The table includes approximately 94,000 distinct CDR3 sequences, about 95% detected once. This rearrangement joins TRBV14 to TRBJ1-2, with D maybe TRBD1 (5 bases). This TCR came from a human donor with Susac syndrome. The source material was CD8+ T cells from PBMCs. CDR3 sequence (DNA): TGTGCCAGCAGCCAATTCGGGGGAGTTGGCTACACCTTC. Residues: CASSQFGGVGYTF.